This T cell receptor beta chain was identified in a study of blood T cells in healthy people across ages. Overall study results and limits: It was not possible, with unsorted PBMCs, to conclusively compare naive and antigen-experienced cells.

In the case of this clonotype: Its target is unknown.

The use of a sample-barcoded 5' primer and a J-beta primer mix characterized a second PCR of about 6 to 11 cycles. A 12-random-nucleotide template-switch adaptor tagged each cDNA molecule. TCRdb reprocessed the 5' RACE reads via MiXCR and lists one record per CDR3 protein. In the table there are just over 800,000 distinct CDR3 sequences, approximately 65% of which are singletons. This clonotype originated in a young man in good health. Source material: blood.

The CDR3 reads CASSLDLGEQFF. The CDR3 bases are TGTGCCAGCAGCCTAGACCTTGGTGAGCAGTTCTTC. The rearrangement joins TRBV28 to TRBJ2-1; D uncertain. This CDR3 has 12 residues. The V gene's germline CDR1 is MDHEN and CDR2 SYDVKM. With 6 bases removed from V and 9 bases from J, the gap between germline ends came to 12 bases. Drawing the rest from reference TRBV28 and TRBJ2-1, the complete variable domain is DVKVTQSSRYLVKRTGEKVFLECVQDMDHENMFWYRQDPGLGLRLIYFSYDVKMKEKGDIPEGYSVSREKKERFSLILESASTNQTSMYLCASSLDLGEQFFGPGTRLTVL.